Below, 6 T cell receptor beta chains from the same sample are listed, as sequenced in a study of blood T cell repertoires in COVID-19. Data came from immunoSEQ multiplex PCR; TCRdb stores just in-frame clones and leaves some out. There are about 120,000 clones in the sample; 60% to 80% occur only once, and 7.9% lies in the top ten. The sequenced sample consisted of peripheral blood. The origin of the receptors is a human donor in a cohort sampled during active COVID-19.

V and J are TRBV15 and TRBJ1-5, with D maybe TRBD1 (6 bases). Looked up from germline, CDR1 is LNHNV and CDR2 is YYDKDF (reference sequence). Deletions cut 0 bases from V and 0 bases from J, with 9 bases between. The CDR3 covers 16 residues. Here the CDR3 reads CATSRDRGASNQPQHF. The CDR3 DNA follows: TGTGCCACCAGCAGAGATCGGGGGGCTAGCAATCAGCCCCAGCATTTT.

The chain recombines TRBV30 with TRBJ1-1; TRBD1 aligns across 8 bases. Unmatched junction bases numbered 8, after V lost 3 bases and J lost 2 bases. Germline loops: CDR1 GTSNPN, CDR2 SVGIG (reference sequence). CDR3 length equals 15 residues. CDR3 residues: CAWRLPGTGNTEAFF. The DNA for the CDR3 is TGTGCCTGGAGACTCCCGGGGACAGGAAACACTGAAGCTTTCTTT.

J is TRBJ1-1 and V is TRBV7-8; 8 nucleotides agree with TRBD1. The CDR3 runs to 15 residues. Trimming removed 4 bases from V and 1 base from J; junction bases left unmatched: 5. Germline assignment: CDR1 SGHVS and CDR2 FQNEAQ. Here the CDR3 DNA reads TGTGCCAGCAGCTCACAGGGGGGGTCGAACACTGAAGCTTTCTTT. Its protein product is CASSSQGGSNTEAFF.

Only a few counts were recorded for this clone. The CDR3 spells CASSVGTENYGYTF. The CDR3 DNA reads TGTGCCAGCAGCGTAGGGACAGAGAACTATGGCTACACCTTC. This rearrangement joins TRBV9 to TRBJ1-2, with D perhaps TRBD1 (6 bases). The ends were cut back, 0 bases at V and 2 bases at J, with 8 bases in the middle. The CDR3 spans 14 residues. From germline, CDR1 is SGDLS and CDR2 YYNGEE.

The rearrangement uses TRBV7-9 and TRBJ2-7; D may be TRBD2 (5 bases). Trimming removed 3 bases at V and 2 bases at J, with 11 bases between. This CDR3 contains 14 residues. Germline loops: CDR1 SEHNR, CDR2 FQNEAQ (reference sequence). CDR3: CASSFADGTYEQYF. In nucleotides, the CDR3 is TGTGCCAGCAGCTTTGCTGACGGGACCTACGAGCAGTACTTC.

The rearrangement uses TRBV6-6 and TRBJ2-6; 10 positions agree with TRBD1. V gave up 5 bases and J gave up 4 bases; unmatched junction bases: 5. This CDR3 has 16 residues. Germline lookup yields CDR1 MNHNY and CDR2 SVGAGI (reference sequence). CDR3 region: CASSRTGGSGANVLTF. DNA of the CDR3: TGTGCCAGCAGTAGGACAGGGGGATCCGGGGCCAACGTCCTGACTTTC.